These 23 T cell receptor beta chains came from one sample sequenced in a study of spatial heterogeneity in lung cancer. Notes on the study in general: Tumors with more nonsynonymous mutations had more expanded intratumoral alpha and beta TCRs.

Time point indicated: sample taken at primary tumor resection. MiXCR, applied by TCRdb to the 5' RACE reads, yields one record per CDR3 protein. The sample includes about 13,000 distinct CDR3 sequences, 5.1% of them seen just once. No antigen has been assigned to these receptors. The source was lung tumor tissue, collected at surgery. These TCRs come from a male donor with early-stage non-small cell lung cancer.

On this clonotype itself: Germline and junction disagree at one end, which may indicate a read error. This beta chain is a stray read from a library made for alpha chains; its abundance is not meaningful. The CDR3 region is CSAPDRWGLGHTF. The CDR3 DNA reads as TGCAGTGCTCCGGACAGGTGGGGACTTGGCCACACCTTC. The chain joins TRBV20-1 to TRBJ1-2; 7 bases are a match to TRBD1. This CDR3 contains 13 residues. Looked up from germline, CDR1 is DFQATT and CDR2 is SNEGSKA (reference sequence).

This clonotype was seen at least ten times. This beta chain slipped into a library made for alpha chains as a stray read, so its size is not meaningful. The rearrangement joins TRBV4-1 to TRBJ1-4, with D perhaps TRBD1 (6 bases). Trimming left V 0 bases short and J 7 bases short, with 18 bases between. Germline values: CDR1 MGHRA, CDR2 YSYEKL. This CDR3 spans 17 amino acids. The CDR3 DNA reads TGCGCCAGCAGCCAAGATAACAGGGTGTTTCATTCTGAAAAACTGTTTTTT. Residues: CASSQDNRVFHSEKLFF.

Concerning this clonotype: The library was prepared for alpha chains; this beta chain is a stray read, so its frequency means little. The genes are TRBV5-4 and TRBJ1-2; the D gene is possibly TRBD1 (6 bases). The V gene lost 2 bases and the J gene lost 0 bases, with 11 bases spanning the gap. There are 15 residues in the CDR3. Germline CDR1 is SGHNT and CDR2 is YYREEE (reference sequence). The chain's CDR3 is CASSFGTPANYGYTF. CDR3 bases: TGTGCCAGCAGCTTCGGGACACCAGCTAACTATGGCTACACCTTC.

To note about this clonotype: The library was built for alpha chains, so this beta chain is an off-target read and its size means little. The chain combines TRBV20-1 with TRBJ1-6, with unresolved D. The CDR3 runs 12 residues. V lost 2 bases and J lost 7, with 6 bases in between. CDR1 is DFQATT and CDR2 is SNEGSKA in the germline V gene (reference sequence). The CDR3 is CSARQKNSPLHF. CDR3 DNA sequence: TGCAGTGCTAGACAGAAAAATTCACCCCTCCACTTT.

There are a few counts of this clonotype. The library was designed around alpha chains, so this beta chain is a stray read whose abundance carries little weight. This sequence joins TRBV9 and TRBJ2-3, with TRBD1 identical over 7 bases. V trimming: 3 bases; J trimming: 4 bases; junction bases outside the gene matches: 11. Germline values: CDR1 SGDLS, CDR2 YYNGEE. This CDR3 region has 16 residues. Here the CDR3 DNA reads TGTGCCAGCAGCGGTTTGACAGGGTCCCTTTCAGATACGCAGTATTTT. This translates into CASSGLTGSLSDTQYF.

This clonotype has at least ten counts. With the library built for alpha chains, this beta chain is off target and its frequency is not meaningful. The chain combines TRBV20-1 with TRBJ1-5; a possible D gene is TRBD1 (5 bases). Per the germline V gene, CDR1 is DFQATT and CDR2 is SNEGSKA (reference sequence). CDR3 length equals 13 residues. Trimming shortened V by 2 bases and J by 5 bases, and 10 bases separated the two germline ends. The CDR3 DNA is TGCAGTGCTAGACGAGCAGGGCATCAGCCCCAGCATTTT. This encodes CSARRAGHQPQHF.

In this sample, this clonotype turned up a few times. For a library built for alpha chains, this beta chain is a stray read; little rests on its size. The CDR3 protein is CASSPGTGDASYGYTF. CDR3 coding DNA: TGCGCCAGCAGCCCGGGGACAGGGGACGCTAGCTATGGCTACACCTTC. This rearrangement joins TRBV5-1 to TRBJ1-2; the match to TRBD1 covers 10 bases. Germline assignment: CDR1 SGHRS and CDR2 YFSETQ. The ends lost 4 bases at V and 4 bases at J; junction bases unmatched: 10. The CDR3 sequence is 16 residues long.

As regards this clonotype: The library was prepared for alpha chains; this beta chain is a stray read, so its frequency means little. The CDR3 DNA reads as TGTGCCAGCAGTGAAGAAGTGCCAGCTGGCGGGGGGGCCACAGATACGCAGTATTTT. Its translation is CASSEEVPAGGGATDTQYF. V is TRBV2 and J is TRBJ2-3, with 9 bases fitting TRBD2. Germline V gene sequence: CDR1 SNHLY, CDR2 FYNNEI. This CDR3 has 19 residues. J was trimmed by 2 bases and V by 1 base; bases with no gene match: 13.

This clonotype occurred many times. For a library built for alpha chains, this beta chain is a stray read; little rests on its size. The chain carries TRBV27 and TRBJ2-1; 12 bases map to TRBD2. This CDR3 is built from 17 residues. V shed 0 bases and J 8 bases; nucleotides not matched to a gene: 8. Germline V gene sequence: CDR1 MNHEY, CDR2 SMNVEV (reference sequence). This CDR3 reads CASSLSRLAGGSDEQFF. The CDR3 DNA follows: TGTGCCAGCAGTTTATCCCGGCTAGCGGGGGGGTCGGATGAGCAGTTCTTC.

Turning to this clonotype: This beta chain turned up in a library designed for alpha chains; as an off-target read, its abundance says little. The chain links TRBV25-1 to TRBJ2-3; D may be TRBD2 (6 bases). The CDR3 length is 16 residues. Germline V gene sequence: CDR1 MGHDK, CDR2 SYGVNS. V dropped 1 base and J dropped 5 bases, with 16 bases sitting between them. CDR3 loop: CASSESTSYLVDTQYF. For the CDR3, the DNA is TGTGCCAGCAGTGAATCCACTAGCTATCTGGTAGATACGCAGTATTTT.

This clonotype was detected many times. In a library made to pick up alpha chains, this beta chain is a stray read with a size that means little. The gene calls are TRBV7-2 and TRBJ1-5; no definite D call. CDR3 length: 13 residues. The V gene's germline CDR1 is SGHTA and CDR2 FQGNSA. V was cut by 5 bases and J by 5 bases, with 10 bases left in between. The CDR3 sequence is CASSQGQDQPQHF. The DNA of the CDR3 is TGTGCCAGCAGCCAAGGGCAGGATCAGCCCCAGCATTTT. The full variable domain, rest sourced from reference TRBV7-2 and TRBJ1-5, is GAGVSQSPSNKVTEKGKDVELRCDPISGHTALYWYRQSLGQGLEFLIYFQGNSAPDKSGLPSDRFSAERTGGSVSTLTIQRTQQEDSAVYLCASSQGQDQPQHFGDGTRLSIL.

This clonotype was picked up many times. Being off target in a library aimed at alpha chains, this beta chain has a size of little meaning. The chain carries TRBV5-1 and TRBJ2-3; the match to TRBD1 covers 9 bases. CDR1 and CDR2 from the germline V gene are SGHRS and YFSETQ. CDR3 length: 15 amino acids. V lost 4 bases and J lost 2; bases outside the gene matches: 5. For the CDR3, the DNA is TGCGCCAGCAGCATAACAGGGGGCCACACAGATACGCAGTATTTT. Amino acids: CASSITGGHTDTQYF.

This clonotype was seen at least ten times. This beta chain came through as a stray read in a library set up for alpha chains, and its size says little. The chain joins TRBV5-1 to TRBJ1-6; TRBD1 is a possible D gene (5 bases). Germline assignment: CDR1 SGHRS and CDR2 YFSETQ. The CDR3 loop spans 14 amino acids. Trimming left V 4 bases short and J 10 bases short, with 15 bases between. The CDR3 DNA reads as TGCGCCAGCAGCGGGGGGACGTCTGGGTCACCCCTCCACTTT. This encodes CASSGGTSGSPLHF.

This clonotype was counted ten times or more. This beta chain is a stray read from a library made for alpha chains; its abundance is not meaningful. The chain is built from TRBV5-1 and TRBJ1-1, with a tentative D call TRBD1 (6 bases). The germline gives CDR1 SGHRS, CDR2 YFSETQ. Trimming shortened V by 1 base and J by 1 base, and 11 bases separated the two germline ends. The CDR3 loop spans 15 amino acids. CDR3 nucleotide sequence: TGCGCCAGCAGCTTGATCGGGGGGCAGAACACTGAAGCTTTCTTT. Protein: CASSLIGGQNTEAFF.

This clonotype was seen more than once but under ten times. This beta chain lies outside the target of a library built for alpha chains; its clone size means little. The chain is built from TRBV6-1 and TRBJ2-7; 9 bases are a match to TRBD1. The trim removed 4 bases at V and 2 bases at J, leaving 6 bases unmatched. Looked up from germline, CDR1 is MNHNS and CDR2 is SASEGT. CDR3 length: 15 amino acids. The CDR3 DNA is TGTGCCAGCAGTGGAGGGTGGACAGGGGCCTACGAGCAGTACTTC. Amino acids: CASSGGWTGAYEQYF.

A few counts support this clonotype. In a library made to pick up alpha chains, this beta chain is a stray read with a size that means little. This chain links TRBV20-1 with TRBJ2-5; D is undetermined. The CDR3 consists of 13 residues. CDR1 and CDR2 from the germline V gene are DFQATT and SNEGSKA (reference sequence). V lost 0 bases and J lost 2, with 7 bases in between. The CDR3 coding sequence is TGCAGTGCTAGAGAAGACTCGCAAGAGACCCAGTACTTC. It specifies CSAREDSQETQYF.

This clonotype was counted at least ten times. This beta chain is an unintended read in a library built for alpha chains; its size means little. The rearrangement uses TRBV10-3 and TRBJ2-7; TRBD1 or TRBD2 may be the D gene (5 bases each). The germline V gene encodes CDR1 ENHRY and CDR2 SYGVKD. The CDR3 is 15 amino acids. Trimming took 3 bases from V and 1 from J, leaving 13 bases between them. CDR3 loop: CAISDGGTTSYEQYF. CDR3 nucleotide sequence: TGTGCCATCAGTGATGGGGGTACTACATCCTACGAGCAGTACTTC.

This clonotype was found a few times. This beta chain slipped into a library made for alpha chains as a stray read, so its size is not meaningful. V is TRBV11-2 and J is TRBJ2-1; possibly TRBD2 for D (6 bases). Trimming left V 1 base short and J 5 bases short, with 6 bases between. Germline V lookup: CDR1 SGHAT, CDR2 FQNNGV. This CDR3 comprises 13 residues. CDR3 loop: CASSLGRDNEQFF. The CDR3 nucleotides read TGTGCCAGCAGCTTAGGGAGGGACAATGAGCAGTTCTTC.

This clonotype has at least ten counts. A library made for alpha chains picked up this beta chain off target, so its size means little. The V and J genes are TRBV5-6 and TRBJ2-3; D remains unclear. V was trimmed by 4 bases and J by 5 bases, leaving 11 bases between them. The CDR3 runs to 13 residues. Per the germline V gene, CDR1 is SGHDT and CDR2 is YYEEEE. The CDR3 here is CASSAYSGDTQYF. DNA for the CDR3: TGTGCCAGCAGCGCATACTCGGGAGATACGCAGTATTTT.

The sample holds many counts of this clonotype. This beta chain represents an off-target read in a library built for alpha chains; its size is of limited meaning. This rearrangement joins TRBV14 to TRBJ1-6; D is uncertain. CDR1 and CDR2 (germline): SGHDN, FVKESK. The V and J ends lost 0 bases and 9 bases respectively, with 9 bases between them. This CDR3 is built from 14 residues. The CDR3, as DNA: TGTGCCAGCAGCCAAGACCGCGTTAGTTCACCCCTCCACTTT. It is translated as CASSQDRVSSPLHF.

The table lists this clonotype with many counts. The library was prepared for alpha chains; this beta chain is a stray read, so its frequency means little. The chain has TRBV4-2 and TRBJ1-5; D uncertain. Germline V gives CDR1 LGHNA, CDR2 YNFKEQ. This CDR3 region has 14 residues. V gave up 1 base and J gave up 5 bases, with 9 bases separating them. CDR3 sequence (DNA): TGTGCCAGCAGCCAAGTGAGCGGGGATCAGCCCCAGCATTTT. Translated: CASSQVSGDQPQHF.

The table lists this clonotype with a few counts. Being off target in a library aimed at alpha chains, this beta chain has a size of little meaning. The CDR3 sequence is CASSVDRSTDTQYF. As DNA, the CDR3 is TGTGCCAGCAGTGTGGACAGAAGCACAGATACGCAGTATTTT. This sequence joins TRBV6-1 and TRBJ2-3, with D perhaps matching TRBD1 (6 bases). The CDR3 sequence is 14 residues long. Germline assignment: CDR1 MNHNS and CDR2 SASEGT. V shed 4 bases and J shed 0 bases, with 8 bases lying between them.

This clonotype was seen ten or more times. The library was prepared for alpha chains; this beta chain is a stray read, so its frequency means little. This chain links TRBV18 with TRBJ2-5, with D perhaps TRBD2 (5 bases). V lost 3 bases, J lost 4 bases, and 12 bases lay in between. The CDR3 length is 14 residues. The germline gives CDR1 KGHSH, CDR2 LQKENI. The DNA of the CDR3 is TGTGCCAGCTCACCTACCGGGATGGGAGAGACCCAGTACTTC. Translating it yields CASSPTGMGETQYF.